Detailed here is one TCR beta chain. The table came from immunoSEQ multiplex PCR; TCRdb's copy has only in-frame clones and leaves some out. The sample has under 40,000 clones, roughly 85% seen once. The sort gate was single viable CD3+CD4+CD8-CD45RO+ cells for memory CD4+ T cells. The sample belongs to a study of memory CD4+ T cells and cytomegalovirus serostatus. The sample consisted of memory CD4+ T cells from blood. This clonotype was sampled from an adult in good health and CMV-seropositive.

The CDR3 DNA sequence: TGTGCCAGCAGCTTATCGTTATTCCGGGCCCCAAGTGTGACCCAGTACTTC. It codes for CASSLSLFRAPSVTQYF. This sequence joins TRBV13 and TRBJ2-5; D uncertain. CDR1 and CDR2 from the germline V gene are PRHDT and FYEKMQ (reference sequence). CDR3 length equals 17 residues. V lost 2 bases and J lost 7, with 23 bases in between.